Presented here are 17 T cell receptor beta chains from one specimen sequenced in a study of blood T cell repertoires in COVID-19. Generated by immunoSEQ multiplex PCR, the TCRdb table keeps only in-frame clones and is missing some. The sample lists about 110,000 clones, more than 80% occurring once. Sequenced: peripheral blood. The source of these receptors is a woman aged 50 to 60 with acute or convalescent COVID-19.

This clone was recorded only once. This rearrangement joins TRBV5-6 to TRBJ2-3, with D tentatively TRBD2 (6 bases). V was shortened by 1 base and J by 0 bases, with 9 bases between the two germline ends. Germline lookup yields CDR1 SGHDT and CDR2 YYEEEE. The CDR3 totals 15 residues. The CDR3 region is CASSLYGGSTDTQYF. CDR3 nucleotide sequence: TGTGCCAGCAGCTTGTACGGGGGTAGCACAGATACGCAGTATTTT.

In nucleotides, the CDR3 is TGCAGTGCTTCCCGCCTATTACTCCACTTT. Translation gives CSASRLLLHF. This chain connects TRBV20-1 to TRBJ1-6; D is unclear. V was trimmed by 5 bases and J by 16 bases, leaving 12 bases between them. The germline V gene has CDR1 DFQATT and CDR2 SNEGSKA (reference sequence). The CDR3 contains 10 residues.

This chain joins TRBV2 and TRBJ1-6; 10 nucleotides align to TRBD1. The CDR3 loop spans 15 amino acids. Germline trimming cut 5 bases from V and 9 bases from J; bases unmatched to any gene: 7. The germline CDR1 and CDR2 sequences are SNHLY and FYNNEI. The CDR3 here is CASSLRTGGSSPLHF. CDR3 coding DNA: TGTGCCAGCAGTCTCAGGACAGGGGGTTCTTCACCCCTCCACTTT.

The CDR3 DNA follows: TGTGCCAGCAGCTCCTATAGGGGTTCAGGGAAAGTGGATCGTACGCAGTATTTT. This codes for CASSSYRGSGKVDRTQYF. The V and J genes are TRBV14 and TRBJ2-3; tentative D call: TRBD1 (5 bases). V lost 5 bases and J lost 8, with 29 bases in between. The CDR3 has 18 amino acids. In germline, CDR1 is SGHDN, CDR2 FVKESK.

V usage is TRBV2 and J usage is TRBJ2-3, with 7 bases aligning to TRBD1. This CDR3 has 12 amino acids. Germline V gives CDR1 SNHLY, CDR2 FYNNEI. V gave up 5 bases and J gave up 6 bases; unmatched junction bases: 2. In nucleotides, the CDR3 is TGTGCCAGCAGTAGGGACAGTGATACGCAGTATTTT. It encodes CASSRDSDTQYF.

This clone was found once. The chain is built from TRBV5-4 and TRBJ2-7, with TRBD2 as a possible D gene (6 bases). The CDR3 is made up of 14 amino acids. CDR1 is SGHNT and CDR2 is YYREEE in the germline V gene (reference sequence). Trimming removed 2 bases from V and 5 bases from J, with 14 bases in between. The DNA for the CDR3 is TGTGCCAGCAGCTTCGGTCCGGGAGTAAACGAGCAGTACTTC. It is translated as CASSFGPGVNEQYF.

This clone appeared once. The gene calls are TRBV9 and TRBJ2-5, with a weak D call TRBD2 (5 bases). The CDR3 is made up of 14 amino acids. The germline CDR1 and CDR2 sequences are SGDLS and YYNGEE. Trimming pared 0 bases from V and 0 bases from J, leaving 6 bases between. The CDR3 protein is CASSVGGNQETQYF. CDR3 bases: TGTGCCAGCAGCGTAGGAGGGAACCAAGAGACCCAGTACTTC.

A few counts support this clone. The chain recombines TRBV27 with TRBJ1-5; tentative D call: TRBD1 (5 bases). This CDR3 region has 13 residues. CDR1 is MNHEY, CDR2 SMNVEV, per germline (reference sequence). V lost 4 bases and J lost 7, with 11 bases in between. In DNA, the CDR3 is TGTGCCAGCAGTTCCCAGGGTGGGCAGCCCCAGCATTTT. Translating it yields CASSSQGGQPQHF.

This chain links TRBV19 with TRBJ1-3; tentative D call: TRBD1 (5 bases). The germline V gene encodes CDR1 LNHDA and CDR2 SQIVND (reference sequence). Trimming removed 7 bases at V and 4 bases at J, with 14 bases between. The CDR3 contains 14 residues. CDR3 loop: CASMGRDSGNTIYF. The CDR3 DNA sequence: TGTGCCAGTATGGGCAGGGATTCGGGAAACACCATATATTTT. The full variable domain, rest sourced from reference TRBV19 and TRBJ1-3, is DGGITQSPKYLFRKEGQNVTLSCEQNLNHDAMYWYRQDPGQGLRLIYYSQIVNDFQKGDIAEGYSVSREKKESFPLTVTSAQKNPTAFYLCASMGRDSGNTIYFGEGSWLTVV.

The rearrangement links TRBV7-2 to TRBJ2-1; 8 nucleotides align to TRBD2. The V and J ends lost 3 bases and 4 bases, in that order; junction bases with no gene match: 2. The CDR3 has 14 residues. The germline gives CDR1 SGHTA, CDR2 FQGNSA. The CDR3 spells CASSLGLGYNEQFF. The CDR3, as DNA: TGTGCCAGCAGCTTGGGACTAGGATACAATGAGCAGTTCTTC.

This clone was detected only once. The chain uses TRBV12-5 and TRBJ2-1; D not resolved. Germline CDR1 reads LGHNT; CDR2 reads FRNRAP. This CDR3 is 14 amino acids long. V was clipped by 1 base and J by 4 bases, with 8 bases between them. The CDR3 sequence: CASGLGTSYNEQFF. CDR3 coding DNA: TGTGCTAGTGGTTTGGGCACAAGTTACAATGAGCAGTTCTTC.

The rearrangement joins TRBV5-5 to TRBJ1-2; no definite D call. Looked up from germline, CDR1 is SGHKS and CDR2 is YYEKEE (reference sequence). The CDR3 covers 13 residues. V was clipped by 1 base and J by 8 bases, with 12 bases between them. For the CDR3, the DNA is TGTGCCAGCAGCTTGTATGAGCGAGGAGGCTACACCTTC. Protein: CASSLYERGGYTF.

This chain uses TRBV18 with TRBJ1-2, with 11 bases matching TRBD1. The J segment lost 4 bases and the V segment lost 4 bases, leaving 5 bases of the junction unmatched. Germline V gene data show CDR1 as KGHSH and CDR2 as LQKENI. The CDR3 spans 15 residues. The CDR3 sequence: CASSLGTGGTYGYTF. The DNA of the CDR3 is TGTGCCAGCTCACTGGGGACAGGGGGGACCTATGGCTACACCTTC.

This chain joins TRBV6-1 and TRBJ2-2; maybe TRBD1 (6 bases). Trimming took off 4 bases at V and 3 bases at J, with 15 bases between the two ends. This CDR3 has 16 residues. From germline, CDR1 is MNHNS and CDR2 SASEGT. The CDR3 spells CASSAGAGAYTGELFF. In nucleotides, the CDR3 is TGTGCCAGCAGTGCAGGGGCAGGGGCGTACACCGGGGAGCTGTTTTTT.

V and J are TRBV4-3 and TRBJ1-2, with D uncertain. Germline CDR1 reads LGHNA; CDR2 reads YSLEER. This CDR3 is 12 amino acids long. The V end was cut by 0 bases, the J end by 4 bases, with 3 bases between. The CDR3 loop reads CASSQDSYGYTF. For the CDR3, the DNA is TGCGCCAGCAGCCAAGACAGCTATGGCTACACCTTC.

The gene calls are TRBV11-1 and TRBJ1-1, with a tentative D call TRBD1 (6 bases). The CDR3 spans 13 residues. CDR1 and CDR2 (germline): SGHAT, FQDESV (reference sequence). V was clipped by 4 bases and J by 7 bases, with 13 bases between them. The CDR3 reads CASSSGVDNEAFF. CDR3 bases: TGTGCCAGCAGCTCAGGGGTAGACAATGAAGCTTTCTTT.

The chain couples TRBV10-3 to TRBJ2-1; 12 bases are shared with TRBD2. The J segment lost 7 bases and the V segment lost 11 bases, leaving 9 bases of the junction unmatched. CDR3 length: 14 residues. Germline CDR1 ENHRY, CDR2 SYGVKD. CDR3 region: CAVGLAGGGNEQFF. CDR3 coding DNA: TGTGCCGTGGGACTAGCGGGCGGGGGGAATGAGCAGTTCTTC.